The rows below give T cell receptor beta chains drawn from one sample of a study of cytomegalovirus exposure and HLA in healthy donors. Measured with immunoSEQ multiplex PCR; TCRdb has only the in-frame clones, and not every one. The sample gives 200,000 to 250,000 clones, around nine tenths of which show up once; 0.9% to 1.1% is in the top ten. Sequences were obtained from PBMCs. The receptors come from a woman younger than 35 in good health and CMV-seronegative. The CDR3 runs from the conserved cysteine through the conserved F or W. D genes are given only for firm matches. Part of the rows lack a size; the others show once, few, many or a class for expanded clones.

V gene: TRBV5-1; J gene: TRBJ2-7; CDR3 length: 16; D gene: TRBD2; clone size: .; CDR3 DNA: TGCGCCAGCAGCTTGGTCGCGCTAGCGGGAGGGAACGAGCAGTACTTC; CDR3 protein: CASSLVALAGGNEQYF
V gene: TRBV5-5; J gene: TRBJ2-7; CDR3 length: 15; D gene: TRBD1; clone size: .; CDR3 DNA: TGTGCCAGCAGCTTGTTGGCGACAGGGCCCTACGAGCAGTACTTC; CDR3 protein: CASSLLATGPYEQYF
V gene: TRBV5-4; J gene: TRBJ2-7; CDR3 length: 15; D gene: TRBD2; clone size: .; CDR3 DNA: TGTGCCAGCAGCTTGGGCCTAGCGGACTCCTACGAGCAGTACTTC; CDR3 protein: CASSLGLADSYEQYF
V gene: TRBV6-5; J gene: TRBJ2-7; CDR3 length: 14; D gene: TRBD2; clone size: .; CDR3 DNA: TGTGCCAGCAGTCGGAAGCGGGAGGGTTACGAGCAGTACTTC; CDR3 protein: CASSRKREGYEQYF
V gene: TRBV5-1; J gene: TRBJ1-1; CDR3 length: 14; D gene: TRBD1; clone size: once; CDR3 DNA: TGCGCCAGCAGCGAGACAGGGGGCGGCACTGAAGCTTTCTTT; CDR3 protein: CASSETGGGTEAFF
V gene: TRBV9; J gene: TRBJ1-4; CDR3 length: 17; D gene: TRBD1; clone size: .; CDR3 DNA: TGTGCCAGCAGCGTACGAAAGGGGGCAGTAACTAATGAAAAACTGTTTTTT; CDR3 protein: CASSVRKGAVTNEKLFF
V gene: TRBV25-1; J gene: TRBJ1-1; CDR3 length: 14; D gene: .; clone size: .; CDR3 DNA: TGTGCCAGCAGTGAATACCCTGTCCCACGCGGAGCTTTCTTT; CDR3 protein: CASSEYPVPRGAFF
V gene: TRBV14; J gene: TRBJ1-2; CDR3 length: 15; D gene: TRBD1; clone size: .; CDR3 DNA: TGTGCCAGCAGCCAAGGGACAGGGGGTCAGGAGGGCTACACCTTC; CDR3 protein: CASSQGTGGQEGYTF
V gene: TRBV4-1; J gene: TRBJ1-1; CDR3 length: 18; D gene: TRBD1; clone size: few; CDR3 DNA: TGCTCCAGCAGCCAAGGGTTCCAGGGGGCCCGCTCACGGTCCCTCGCTTTCTTT; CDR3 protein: CSSSQGFQGARSRSLAFF
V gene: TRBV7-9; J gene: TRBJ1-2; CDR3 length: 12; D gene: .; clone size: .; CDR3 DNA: TGTGCCAGCAGCTTATTTATAACAGGCTACACCTTC; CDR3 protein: CASSLFITGYTF
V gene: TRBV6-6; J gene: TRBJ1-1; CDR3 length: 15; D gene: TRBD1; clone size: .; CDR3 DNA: TGTGCCAGCAGTTACGGCCGAGGGGGCGTCACTGAAGCTTTCTTT; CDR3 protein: CASSYGRGGVTEAFF
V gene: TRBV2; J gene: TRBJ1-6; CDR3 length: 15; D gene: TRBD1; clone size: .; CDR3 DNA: TGTGCCAGCAGGGCTCAGGGGGCGCGGACTTCACCCCTCCACTTT; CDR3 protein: CASRAQGARTSPLHF
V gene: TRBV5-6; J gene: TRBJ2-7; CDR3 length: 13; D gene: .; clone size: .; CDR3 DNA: TGTGCCAGCAGCTTAGACACAGGCTACGAGCAGTACTTC; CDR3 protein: CASSLDTGYEQYF
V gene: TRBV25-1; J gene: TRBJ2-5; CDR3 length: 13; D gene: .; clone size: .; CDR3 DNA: TGTGCCAGCAGTGATACAGAACAAGAGACCCAGTACTTC; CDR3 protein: CASSDTEQETQYF
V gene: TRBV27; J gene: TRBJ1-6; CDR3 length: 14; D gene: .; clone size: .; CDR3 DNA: TGTGCCAGCAACACGGGTCAGGGGTATTCACCCCTCCACTTT; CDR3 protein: CASNTGQGYSPLHF
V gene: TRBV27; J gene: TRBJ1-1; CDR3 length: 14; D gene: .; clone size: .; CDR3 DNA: TGTGCCAGCAGTTTGGCAGGGAGGGTCACTGAAGCTTTCTTT; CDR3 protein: CASSLAGRVTEAFF
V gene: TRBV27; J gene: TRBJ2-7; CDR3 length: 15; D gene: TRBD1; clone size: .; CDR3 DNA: TGTGCCAGCAGTGCCCGACAGGGGGCTAGGTACGAGCAGTACTTC; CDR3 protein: CASSARQGARYEQYF
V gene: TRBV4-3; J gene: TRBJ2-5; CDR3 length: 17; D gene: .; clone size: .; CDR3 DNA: TGCGCCAGCAGCCAAGACACCCCGATGGCGGCGAGAGAGACCCAGTACTTC; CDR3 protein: CASSQDTPMAARETQYF
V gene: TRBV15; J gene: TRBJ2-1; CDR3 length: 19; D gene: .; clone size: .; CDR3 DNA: TGTGCCACCAGCAGAGATCTTTGGTCAGACACCCATACCGACAATGAGCAGTTCTTC; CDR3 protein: CATSRDLWSDTHTDNEQFF
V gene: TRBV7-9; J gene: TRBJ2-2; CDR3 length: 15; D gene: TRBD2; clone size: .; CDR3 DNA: TGTGCCAGCAGCACCGGACTAGCGGGATCCGGGGAGCTGTTTTTT; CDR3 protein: CASSTGLAGSGELFF
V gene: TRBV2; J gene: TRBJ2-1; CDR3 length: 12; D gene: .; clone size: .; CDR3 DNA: TGTGCCAGCAGCTCACTAGCAGCTGAGCAGTTCTTC; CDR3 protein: CASSSLAAEQFF
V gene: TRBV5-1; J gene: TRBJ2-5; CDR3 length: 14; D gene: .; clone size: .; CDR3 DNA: TGCGCCAGCAGCACCGGTGGGGCCGGGGAGACCCAGTACTTC; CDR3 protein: CASSTGGAGETQYF
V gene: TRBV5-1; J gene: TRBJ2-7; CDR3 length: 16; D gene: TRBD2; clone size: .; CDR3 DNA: TGCGCCAGCAGCTGGGGGGGTCAGCGGGGCTCCTACGAGCAGTACTTC; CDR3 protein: CASSWGGQRGSYEQYF
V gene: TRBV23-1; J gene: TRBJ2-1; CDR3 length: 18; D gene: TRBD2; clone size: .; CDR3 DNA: TGCGCCAGCAGTCCATGGGGTTCCGGGACTAGCGGTGAGAATGAGCAGTTCTTC; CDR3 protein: CASSPWGSGTSGENEQFF
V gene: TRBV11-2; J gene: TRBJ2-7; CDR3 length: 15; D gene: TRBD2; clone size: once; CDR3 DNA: TGTGCCAGCAGCCGCACTAGCGGGGGGGCTTACGAGCAGTACTTC; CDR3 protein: CASSRTSGGAYEQYF
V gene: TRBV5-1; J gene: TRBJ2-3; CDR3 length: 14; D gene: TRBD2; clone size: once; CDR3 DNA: TGCGCCAGCAGATCGGGGGGGAGCACAGATACGCAGTATTTT; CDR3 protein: CASRSGGSTDTQYF
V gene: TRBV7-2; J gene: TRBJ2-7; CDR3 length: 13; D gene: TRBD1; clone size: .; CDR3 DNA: TGTGCCAGCGCGACCGGGACAGGTCCCGAGCAGTACTTC; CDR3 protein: CASATGTGPEQYF
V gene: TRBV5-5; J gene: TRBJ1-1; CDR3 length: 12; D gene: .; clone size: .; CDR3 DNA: TGTGCCAGCCGGCGGATGAACACTGAAGCTTTCTTT; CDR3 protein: CASRRMNTEAFF
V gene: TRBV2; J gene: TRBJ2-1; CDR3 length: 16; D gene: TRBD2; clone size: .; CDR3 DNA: TGTGCCAGCAGCTCAGGGCGACTAGCGGTTTACAATGAGCAGTTCTTC; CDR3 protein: CASSSGRLAVYNEQFF
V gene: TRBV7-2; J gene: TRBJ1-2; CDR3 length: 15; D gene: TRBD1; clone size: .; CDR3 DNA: TGTGCCAGCAGCGACAGACAGGGGTTCTCCTATGGCTACACCTTC; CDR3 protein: CASSDRQGFSYGYTF
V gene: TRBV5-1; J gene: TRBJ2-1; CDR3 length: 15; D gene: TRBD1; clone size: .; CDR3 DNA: TGCGCCACCGCTCCCTCGGGACAGGGAGCCAATGAGCAGTTCTTC; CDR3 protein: CATAPSGQGANEQFF
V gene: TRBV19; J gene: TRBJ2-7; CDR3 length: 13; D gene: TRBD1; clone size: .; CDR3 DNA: TGTGCCAGTAGTATAGGGACAGGCTCCGAGCAGTACTTC; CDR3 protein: CASSIGTGSEQYF
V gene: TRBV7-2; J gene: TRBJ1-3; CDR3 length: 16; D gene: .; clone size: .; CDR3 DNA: TGTGCCAGCAGCTTATTGGGACACAGCTCTGGAAACACCATATATTTT; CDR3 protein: CASSLLGHSSGNTIYF
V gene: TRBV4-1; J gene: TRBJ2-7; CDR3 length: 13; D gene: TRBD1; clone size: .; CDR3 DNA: TGCGCCAGCAGCCGCGGGACAGGGGATGAGCAGTACTTC; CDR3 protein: CASSRGTGDEQYF
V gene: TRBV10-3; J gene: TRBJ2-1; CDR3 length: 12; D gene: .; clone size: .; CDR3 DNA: TGTGCCATCAGTGACTTGAGAAATGAGCAGTTCTTC; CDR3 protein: CAISDLRNEQFF
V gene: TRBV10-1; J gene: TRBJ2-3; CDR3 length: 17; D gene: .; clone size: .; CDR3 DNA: TGCGCCAGCAGTGAGTCGACTCGAGGGAGTTTTGCAGATACGCAGTATTTT; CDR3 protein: CASSESTRGSFADTQYF
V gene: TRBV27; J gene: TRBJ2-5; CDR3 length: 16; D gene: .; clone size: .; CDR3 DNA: TGTGCCAGCAGTTTCATCGGGAAGGGATACCAAGAGACCCAGTACTTC; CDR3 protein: CASSFIGKGYQETQYF